The 23 T cell receptor beta chains listed next were all sequenced from one sample in a study of T cell responses to AZD1222 COVID-19 vaccine. Here immunoSEQ multiplex PCR was the method, and the copy in TCRdb shows in-frame clones only, minus some. The sample contains about 110,000 clones, approximately 91% of which appear only once. Material: peripheral blood, obtained on day 0 of AZD1222 vaccination. Receptors were obtained from an adult in good health.

This chain connects TRBV18 to TRBJ2-1; the match to TRBD2 covers 12 bases. Looked up from germline, CDR1 is KGHSH and CDR2 is LQKENI. The CDR3 is 15 amino acids. V gave up 6 bases and J gave up 7 bases; unmatched junction bases: 7. The CDR3: CASSSLAGGENEQFF. CDR3 DNA sequence: TGTGCCAGCTCCAGCCTAGCGGGAGGGGAGAATGAGCAGTTCTTC.

The chain employs TRBV27 and TRBJ1-1, with D perhaps matching TRBD1 (5 bases). The germline V gene encodes CDR1 MNHEY and CDR2 SMNVEV (reference sequence). V lost 8 bases and J 3 bases, leaving 16 bases between the germline ends. The CDR3 runs 14 residues. CDR3 protein: CASFLGERHTEAFF. CDR3 nucleotides: TGTGCCAGCTTCCTGGGGGAGAGGCACACTGAAGCTTTCTTT.

The V gene is TRBV2, the J gene TRBJ1-2; tentative D call: TRBD1 (5 bases). V was trimmed by 3 bases and J by 4 bases, leaving 9 bases between them. Germline V gene sequence: CDR1 SNHLY, CDR2 FYNNEI. The CDR3 runs 13 residues. The CDR3 coding sequence is TGTGCCAGCAGTGATGAGGGGAGCTATGGCTACACCTTC. Protein: CASSDEGSYGYTF.

A note on this clone: The sample has other DNA sequences that encode this CDR3 too. V gene TRBV7-9 combines with J gene TRBJ2-5, with D tentatively TRBD2 (7 bases). Germline V gives CDR1 SEHNR, CDR2 FQNEAQ (reference sequence). Between the trimmed V and J ends, which lost 6 bases and 5 bases, there was a span of 13 bases. The CDR3 totals 13 residues. This CDR3 is CASSSRGAETQYF. The CDR3, as DNA: TGTGCCAGCAGTTCTCGGGGGGCCGAGACCCAGTACTTC.

This clone has just one count. The chain uses TRBV5-1 and TRBJ1-6; TRBD1 matches at 10 bases. V shed 6 bases and J 9 bases; nucleotides not matched to a gene: 6. This CDR3 has 14 amino acids. Germline V CDR1 and CDR2: SGHRS, YFSETQ. In DNA form, the CDR3 reads TGCGCCAGCACCCTCGGGACAGGGGTTTCACCCCTCCACTTT. Amino acids: CASTLGTGVSPLHF.

V is TRBV20-1 and J is TRBJ1-2, with a tentative D call TRBD1 (5 bases). Germline V CDR1 and CDR2: DFQATT, SNEGSKA (reference sequence). The CDR3 consists of 11 residues. Trimming took off 7 bases at V and 2 bases at J, with 8 bases between the two ends. CDR3 protein: CSVRGNYGYTF. Written as DNA, the CDR3 is TGCAGTGTCCGGGGGAACTATGGCTACACCTTC.

V is TRBV18 and J is TRBJ2-3; D may match TRBD1 or TRBD2 (5 bases each). This CDR3 has 12 residues. Looked up from germline, CDR1 is KGHSH and CDR2 is LQKENI. V dropped 6 bases and J dropped 11 bases, with 15 bases sitting between them. This chain's CDR3 is CASSPRDPKQYF. The CDR3 DNA reads as TGTGCCAGCTCTCCCCGGGACCCCAAGCAGTATTTT.

V usage is TRBV5-1 and J usage is TRBJ2-1, with D hard to call. The CDR3 runs to 16 residues. Germline CDR1 is SGHRS and CDR2 is YFSETQ. Between the trimmed V and J ends, which lost 2 bases and 0 bases, there was a span of 12 bases. CDR3 DNA sequence: TGCGCCAGCAGCTTTACACCCTCGAGCTCCTACAATGAGCAGTTCTTC. Translation gives CASSFTPSSSYNEQFF. Together with reference TRBV5-1 and TRBJ2-1, the CDR3 gives the full variable domain: KAGVTQTPRYLIKTRGQQVTLSCSPISGHRSVSWYQQTPGQGLQFLFEYFSETQRNKGNFPGRFSGRQFSNSRSEMNVSTLELGDSALYLCASSFTPSSSYNEQFFGPGTRLTVL.

The V gene is TRBV5-1, the J gene TRBJ2-2; 10 positions match TRBD1. The CDR3 sequence is 18 residues long. Germline CDR1 and CDR2: SGHRS and YFSETQ. After removal of 4 bases from V and 0 bases from J, the junction contained 9 bases not matched to a gene. The CDR3 loop reads CASSLQTGGFSNTGELFF. The CDR3 nucleotides are TGCGCCAGCAGCCTTCAGACAGGGGGCTTTTCGAACACCGGGGAGCTGTTTTTT.

Only one count was recorded for this clone. The chain combines TRBV5-6 with TRBJ1-1, with D unresolved. This CDR3 has 14 amino acids. The germline gives CDR1 SGHDT, CDR2 YYEEEE. With 5 bases removed from V and 2 bases from J, the gap between germline ends came to 13 bases. CDR3 sequence (DNA): TGTGCCAGCAGACTCGGTCGGGGAAACACTGAAGCTTTCTTT. It encodes CASRLGRGNTEAFF.

The rearrangement links TRBV24-1 to TRBJ2-1, with no clear D. The germline V gene encodes CDR1 KGHDR and CDR2 SFDVKD. Trimming took 10 bases from V and 0 from J, leaving 9 bases between them. The CDR3 loop spans 13 amino acids. The CDR3 nucleotides read TGTGCCACGGCCGACTTCTCCTACAATGAGCAGTTCTTC. Amino acids: CATADFSYNEQFF.

V is TRBV4-1 and J is TRBJ1-4; D remains ambiguous. This CDR3 region has 12 residues. Trimming cost V 1 base and J 6 bases, with 3 bases left between them. Germline V lookup: CDR1 MGHRA, CDR2 YSYEKL. DNA for the CDR3: TGCGCCAGCAGCCAAGTCTATGAAAAACTGTTTTTT. It is translated as CASSQVYEKLFF.

This chain joins TRBV6-2 or TRBV6-3 and TRBJ2-2; D not certain. Germline V lookup: CDR1 MNHEY, CDR2 SVGEGT. This CDR3 has 13 amino acids. V was pared by 8 bases and J by 6 bases, with 13 bases between. This CDR3 reads CASCPPPSGELFF. CDR3 nucleotide sequence: TGTGCCAGCTGCCCACCCCCTTCCGGGGAGCTGTTTTTT.

This clone occurred once. The genes are TRBV3-1 (or the pseudogene TRBV3-2) and TRBJ2-1; D is undetermined. This CDR3 comprises 15 residues. From germline, CDR1 is LGHDT and CDR2 YNNKEL (reference sequence). Deletions cut 3 bases from V and 8 bases from J, with 17 bases between. The CDR3 sequence: CASSHLAGRRDEQFF. The CDR3 DNA sequence: TGTGCCAGCAGCCACCTTGCCGGCCGGCGTGATGAGCAGTTCTTC.

This chain joins TRBV11-2 and TRBJ1-3, with D unclear. V lost 5 bases to trimming and J lost 1 base, with 9 bases between them. Germline V gives CDR1 SGHAT, CDR2 FQNNGV. The CDR3 length is 14 residues. The CDR3 here is CASSQKSSGNTIYF. The DNA of the CDR3 is TGTGCCAGCAGCCAGAAGAGTTCTGGAAACACCATATATTTT.

About this clone itself: Other DNA sequences in the sample encode the same CDR3. The rearrangement joins TRBV7-9 to TRBJ1-3, with D unresolved. V was cut by 5 bases and J by 0 bases, with 11 bases left in between. The CDR3 extends over 15 amino acids. CDR1 is SEHNR, CDR2 FQNEAQ, per germline (reference sequence). The CDR3 loop reads CASSPRGNSGNTIYF. For the CDR3, the DNA is TGTGCCAGCAGCCCCCGCGGGAACTCTGGAAACACCATATATTTT.

The V call is TRBV5-1, the J call TRBJ1-3; D is ambiguous. CDR3 length: 15 amino acids. Trimming shortened V by 0 bases and J by 4 bases, and 11 bases separated the two germline ends. Germline V lookup: CDR1 SGHRS, CDR2 YFSETQ. CDR3 amino acids: CASSLASKVGNTIYF. In nucleotides, the CDR3 is TGCGCCAGCAGCTTGGCCTCAAAGGTCGGAAACACCATATATTTT. The full variable domain, rest sourced from reference TRBV5-1 and TRBJ1-3, is KAGVTQTPRYLIKTRGQQVTLSCSPISGHRSVSWYQQTPGQGLQFLFEYFSETQRNKGNFPGRFSGRQFSNSRSEMNVSTLELGDSALYLCASSLASKVGNTIYFGEGSWLTVV.

The V gene is TRBV9, the J gene TRBJ2-3, with 10 nucleotides matching TRBD2. This CDR3 is 15 amino acids long. V lost 3 bases, J lost 1 base, and 2 bases stayed unmatched. CDR1 is SGDLS and CDR2 is YYNGEE in the germline V gene. Written as DNA, the CDR3 is TGTGCCAGCAGCGCCGGGACTAGCGGCACAGATACGCAGTATTTT. This gives the protein CASSAGTSGTDTQYF.

The genes are TRBV5-5 and TRBJ1-2; D might be TRBD1 (6 bases). Germline CDR1 is SGHKS and CDR2 is YYEKEE (reference sequence). There are 14 residues in the CDR3. Trimming removed 3 bases at V and 5 bases at J, with 14 bases between. The CDR3 reads CASSSLIQGYGYTF. Here the CDR3 DNA reads TGTGCCAGCAGCTCGTTAATACAGGGTTATGGCTACACCTTC.

This sequence joins TRBV14 and TRBJ2-7; TRBD2 is a possible D gene (5 bases). Germline assignment: CDR1 SGHDN and CDR2 FVKESK. Trimming pared 4 bases from V and 12 bases from J, leaving 25 bases between. This CDR3 contains 15 residues. The DNA for the CDR3 is TGTGCCAGCAGCCCGGTCGGGGTGACACATTTCGAGGGGTACTTC. It encodes CASSPVGVTHFEGYF.

The V gene is TRBV15, the J gene TRBJ2-3; possible D gene TRBD2, 6 bases. CDR1 is LNHNV, CDR2 YYDKDF, per germline (reference sequence). V lost 1 base and J lost 7, with 18 bases in between. The CDR3 runs to 16 residues. Here the CDR3 reads CATSRGGVAEMNTQYF. CDR3 DNA sequence: TGTGCCACCAGCAGAGGAGGGGTAGCGGAGATGAATACGCAGTATTTT. Full variable domain (rest looked up from reference TRBV15 and TRBJ2-3): DAMVIQNPRYQVTQFGKPVTLSCSQTLNHNVMYWYQQKSSQAPKLLFHYYDKDFNNEADTPDNFQSRRPNTSFCFLDIRSPGLGDTAMYLCATSRGGVAEMNTQYFGPGTRLTVL.

As regards this clone: One end of the junction fails to match germline, which may point to a read error. This chain uses TRBV10-1 with TRBJ2-7; tentative D call: TRBD2 (6 bases). The germline V gene encodes CDR1 WNHNN and CDR2 SYGVQD (reference sequence). The CDR3 is made up of 13 amino acids. The DNA of the CDR3 is TGCGCCACCAGTACTAGAGCGGGCTCCGAGCAGTACTTC. Encoded protein: CATSTRAGSEQYF.

The rearrangement uses TRBV10-1 and TRBJ2-1; 10 positions agree with TRBD1. The germline gives CDR1 WNHNN, CDR2 SYGVQD (reference sequence). J gave up 5 bases and V 3 bases, and 4 bases lay outside the gene matches. This CDR3 has 15 amino acids. The DNA for the CDR3 is TGCGCCAGCAGTGAACCTGGGACAGGGGACAATGAGCAGTTCTTC. Residues: CASSEPGTGDNEQFF.